The rows below give T cell receptor beta chains drawn from one sample of a study of blood T cell repertoires in COVID-19. The table came from immunoSEQ multiplex PCR; TCRdb's copy has only in-frame clones and leaves some out. The table shows 150,000 to 180,000 clones, with roughly four fifths occurring only once. The sample comprised peripheral blood. Receptors originate from an elderly man with acute or convalescent COVID-19. CDR3s include the opening cysteine and the closing phenylalanine or tryptophan. Fields, in order: J gene, clone size, D gene, V gene, CDR3 protein, CDR3 DNA. D genes are given only for firm matches. Rows may omit the clone size; those that give it use once, few, many or a size class.

TRBJ2-5	few	-	TRBV9	CASSLRQQQETQYF	TGTGCCAGCAGCCTAAGACAGCAACAAGAGACCCAGTACTTC
TRBJ2-4	-	-	TRBV4-3	CASSQAFTAGTNIQYF	TGCGCCAGCAGCCAAGCCTTCACGGCGGGGACGAACATTCAGTACTTC
TRBJ1-4	-	-	TRBV19	CASSDTGRENEKLFF	TGTGCCAGTAGTGATACAGGGAGGGAGAATGAAAAACTGTTTTTT
TRBJ2-1	once	-	TRBV11-3	CASSSPQAGADYNEQFF	TGTGCCAGCAGCTCCCCCCAGGCGGGGGCCGACTACAATGAGCAGTTCTTC
TRBJ1-1	-	-	TRBV11-3	CASSPNGRENTEAFF	TGTGCCAGCAGCCCCAACGGACGGGAGAACACTGAAGCTTTCTTT
TRBJ1-6	-	-	TRBV2	CASLLGVDNSPLHF	TGTGCCAGCCTCCTAGGGGTGGATAATTCACCCCTCCACTTT
TRBJ2-1	-	TRBD2	TRBV11-2	CASIPGGATYNEQFF	TGTGCCAGCATCCCCGGGGGGGCTACCTACAATGAGCAGTTCTTC
TRBJ1-2	-	-	TRBV7-9	CASSLARGSGYGYTF	TGTGCCAGCAGCTTAGCGCGAGGGTCGGGCTATGGCTACACCTTC
TRBJ1-5	-	TRBD1	TRBV4-2	CASSLLSQSPSSGGYSNQPQHF	TGTGCCAGCAGCCTACTATCACAATCCCCGAGCTCAGGGGGCTATAGCAATCAGCCCCAGCATTTT
TRBJ2-5	-	-	TRBV15	CATTPTGRETQYF	TGTGCCACGACCCCCACAGGGCGGGAGACCCAGTACTTC
TRBJ2-5	-	-	TRBV6-4	CASSPSWGGETQYF	TGTGCCAGCAGTCCCTCGTGGGGGGGCGAGACCCAGTACTTC
TRBJ1-2	-	-	TRBV28	CASSLDTWNYGYTF	TGTGCCAGCAGTTTGGACACCTGGAACTATGGCTACACCTTC
TRBJ2-7	-	-	TRBV14	CASSQASYEQYF	TGTGCCAGCAGCCAAGCGTCCTACGAGCAGTACTTC
TRBJ2-5	-	TRBD1	TRBV24-1	CATSDPRDSPQETQYF	TGTGCCACCAGTGATCCCCGGGACAGCCCTCAAGAGACCCAGTACTTC
TRBJ1-2	-	TRBD1	TRBV5-1	CASSAAGTGDGYTF	TGCGCCAGCAGCGCCGCCGGGACAGGGGATGGCTACACCTTC
TRBJ1-2	once	-	TRBV12-5	CASGLVKGGNFYGYTF	TGTGCTAGTGGTTTGGTTAAGGGAGGTAACTTCTATGGCTACACCTTC
TRBJ1-1	few	TRBD1	TRBV5-4	CASTREGRGQGAFF	TGTGCCAGCACCCGAGAGGGTAGGGGGCAGGGAGCTTTCTTT
TRBJ2-3	-	-	TRBV21-1	CASSKAGAGGRPDTQYF	TGTGCCAGCAGCAAAGCAGGAGCGGGGGGGCGCCCAGATACGCAGTATTTT
TRBJ1-1	-	TRBD1	TRBV5-1	CASRKGTGSAYTEAFF	TGCGCCAGCAGGAAAGGGACAGGGTCGGCGTACACTGAAGCTTTCTTT
TRBJ2-7	few	TRBD2	TRBV4-2	CASSQVFSGTSGGYEQYF	TGTGCCAGCAGCCAAGTGTTCTCCGGGACTAGCGGGGGGTACGAGCAGTACTTC
TRBJ2-5	-	-	TRBV3-1/TRBV3-2	CASSQGLPPRAQYF	TGTGCCAGCAGCCAGGGACTTCCGCCTCGGGCCCAGTACTTC
TRBJ2-2	-	-	TRBV28	CASSPSTNTGELFF	TGTGCCAGCAGCCCTAGTACGAACACCGGGGAGCTGTTTTTT
TRBJ1-2	-	TRBD1	TRBV9	CASSVGAQGVHGYTF	TGTGCCAGCAGCGTAGGTGCGCAGGGGGTGCATGGCTACACCTTC
TRBJ2-2	few	-	TRBV6-2/TRBV6-3	CASSLHLGSGRLNTGELFF	TGTGCCAGCAGCCTACACCTAGGTAGCGGACGACTGAACACCGGGGAGCTGTTTTTT
TRBJ2-2	-	-	TRBV5-1	CASSHSPGMNTGELFF	TGCGCCAGCAGCCATAGTCCAGGAATGAACACCGGGGAGCTGTTTTTT
TRBJ2-3	few	TRBD1	TRBV7-2	CASNPGTGNTDTQYF	TGTGCCAGCAACCCCGGGACAGGGAACACAGATACGCAGTATTTT
TRBJ1-1	-	-	TRBV7-9	CASMTGDGTEAFF	TGTGCCAGTATGACGGGGGACGGCACTGAAGCTTTCTTT
TRBJ1-5	-	-	TRBV15	CATSRDMGGGQPQHF	TGTGCCACCAGCAGAGATATGGGGGGAGGGCAGCCCCAGCATTTT
TRBJ2-7	once	TRBD1	TRBV5-4	CASSVSGQTTYEQYF	TGTGCCAGCAGCGTTTCGGGACAGACTACCTACGAGCAGTACTTC
TRBJ2-7	-	TRBD1	TRBV5-1	CASIPGTGYHEQYF	TGCGCCAGCATCCCCGGGACAGGGTACCACGAGCAGTACTTC
TRBJ1-4	-	TRBD1	TRBV7-9	CASSLERGLIEKLFF	TGTGCCAGCAGCTTAGAGAGGGGGCTAATCGAAAAACTGTTTTTT
TRBJ2-3	-	-	TRBV15	CATSRGRSEYTQYF	TGTGCCACCAGCCGAGGCCGGAGTGAGTATACGCAGTATTTT
TRBJ2-7	-	-	TRBV7-6	CASSRGQGYEQYF	TGTGCCAGCAGCAGGGGACAAGGCTACGAGCAGTACTTC
TRBJ1-6	-	-	TRBV27	CASSLLGADSPLHF	TGTGCCAGCAGTTTACTGGGGGCGGATTCACCCCTCCACTTT
TRBJ2-2	-	-	TRBV7-9	CASSLAAGELFF	TGTGCCAGCAGCCTGGCTGCCGGGGAGCTGTTTTTT
TRBJ1-6	few	-	TRBV23-1	CASSSRHSPLHF	TGCGCCAGCAGTAGCAGGCATTCACCCCTCCACTTT
TRBJ1-6	few	-	TRBV3-1/TRBV3-2	CASSSLQGSGSPLHF	TGTGCCAGCAGCTCCTTGCAGGGTTCTGGTTCACCCCTCCACTTT
TRBJ2-2	-	-	TRBV19	CASSILGDYTGELFF	TGTGCCAGTAGTATCCTAGGGGATTACACCGGGGAGCTGTTTTTT